This TCR beta chain was identified in a study of CD8+ T cells in alopecia areata. In each case, RNA was isolated and then reverse transcribed into cDNA as the sequencing template. The protocol was immunoSEQ multiplex PCR, while the TCRdb copy is restricted to in-frame clones and leaves out a portion. The sample contains hundreds of thousands of clones, around two fifths of which appear only once. Treatment noted: oral pan-JAK inhibitor, 5-10 mg twice daily. The material was CD4+ T cells sorted from blood, obtained around week 31, from a patient treated with tofacitinib. The sequence derives from a human donor with alopecia areata.

CDR3 sequence reads: CASSITDRPSSYNEQFF. In nucleotides, the CDR3 is TGCGCCAGCAGCATAACCGACAGGCCCAGCTCCTACAATGAGCAGTTCTTC. The rearrangement links TRBV5-1 to TRBJ2-1; D possibly corresponds to TRBD1 (6 bases). Trimming stripped 4 bases from V and 0 bases from J, with 17 bases between. The CDR3 spans 17 residues. Germline assignment: CDR1 SGHRS and CDR2 YFSETQ.